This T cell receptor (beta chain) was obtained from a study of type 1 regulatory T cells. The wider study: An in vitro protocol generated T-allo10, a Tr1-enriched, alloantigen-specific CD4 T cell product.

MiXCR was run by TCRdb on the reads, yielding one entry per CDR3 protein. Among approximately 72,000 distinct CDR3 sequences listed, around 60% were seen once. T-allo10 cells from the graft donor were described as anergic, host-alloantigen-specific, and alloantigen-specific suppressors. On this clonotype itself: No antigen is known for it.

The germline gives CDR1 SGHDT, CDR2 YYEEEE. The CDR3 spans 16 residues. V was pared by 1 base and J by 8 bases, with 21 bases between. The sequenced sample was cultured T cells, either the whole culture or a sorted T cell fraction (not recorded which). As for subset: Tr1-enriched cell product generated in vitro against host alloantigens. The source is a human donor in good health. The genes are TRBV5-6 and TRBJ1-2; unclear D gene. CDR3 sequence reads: CASSLYPTDRLMGYTF. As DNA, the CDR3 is TGTGCCAGCAGCTTGTACCCGACCGACCGACTAATGGGCTACACCTTC.